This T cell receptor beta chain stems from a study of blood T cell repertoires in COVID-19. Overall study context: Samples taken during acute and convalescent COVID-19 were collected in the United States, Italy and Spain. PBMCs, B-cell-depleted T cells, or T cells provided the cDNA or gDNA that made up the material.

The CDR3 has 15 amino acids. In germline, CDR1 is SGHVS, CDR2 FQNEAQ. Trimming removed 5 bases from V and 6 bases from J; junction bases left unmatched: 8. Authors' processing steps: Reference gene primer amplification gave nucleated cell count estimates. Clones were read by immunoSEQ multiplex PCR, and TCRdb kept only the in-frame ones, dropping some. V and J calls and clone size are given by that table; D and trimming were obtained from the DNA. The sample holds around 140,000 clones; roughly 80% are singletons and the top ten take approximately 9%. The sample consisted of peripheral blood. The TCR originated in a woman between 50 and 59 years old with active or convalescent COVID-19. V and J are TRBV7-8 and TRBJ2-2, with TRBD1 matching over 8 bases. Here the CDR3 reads CASSKDRGRAGELFF. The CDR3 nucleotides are TGTGCCAGCAGCAAAGACAGGGGTCGTGCCGGGGAGCTGTTTTTT.